This TCR beta chain was documented in a study of T cells in Graves' hyperthyroidism and ophthalmopathy. This clonotype showed up many times. RNA transcripts gave rise to amplified TCR beta CDR3 regions. When the TCR CDR3 underwent first-round RT-PCR, the HTBI primer set was used. MiXCR, applied by TCRdb to the multiplex PCR reads, yields one record per CDR3 protein. The sample carries hundreds of thousands of distinct CDR3 sequences, under 45% recorded once. CDR1 and CDR2 (germline): MNHEY, SVGAGI. The CDR3 is made up of 15 amino acids. V was shortened by 6 bases and J by 0 bases, with 9 bases between the two germline ends.

This chain connects TRBV6-5 to TRBJ2-6; a possible D gene is TRBD2 (6 bases). Sequencing input: blood. This TCR came from a woman in her forties with Graves' hyperthyroidism. CDR3 coding DNA: TGTGCCAGCAGCCGGGACTCCTCTGGGGCCAACGTCCTGACTTTC. The encoded protein is CASSRDSSGANVLTF.